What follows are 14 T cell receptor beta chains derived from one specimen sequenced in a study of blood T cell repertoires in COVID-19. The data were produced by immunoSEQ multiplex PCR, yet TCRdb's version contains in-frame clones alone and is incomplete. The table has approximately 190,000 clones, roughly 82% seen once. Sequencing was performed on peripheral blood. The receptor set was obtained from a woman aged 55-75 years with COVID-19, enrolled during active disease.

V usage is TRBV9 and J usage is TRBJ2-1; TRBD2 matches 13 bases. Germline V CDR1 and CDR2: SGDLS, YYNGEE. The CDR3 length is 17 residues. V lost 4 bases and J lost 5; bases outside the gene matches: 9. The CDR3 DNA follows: TGTGCCAGCAGCTTCAGCCGGACTAGCGGGGGCCACAATGAGCAGTTCTTC. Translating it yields CASSFSRTSGGHNEQFF.

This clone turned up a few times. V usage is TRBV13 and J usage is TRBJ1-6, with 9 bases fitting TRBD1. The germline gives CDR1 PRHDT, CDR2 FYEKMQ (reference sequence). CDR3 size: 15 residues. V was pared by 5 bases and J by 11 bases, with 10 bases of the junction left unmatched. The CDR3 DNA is TGTGCCAGCAGCGTATCCGGGACAGGGAAACCACCCCTCCACTTT. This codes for CASSVSGTGKPPLHF.

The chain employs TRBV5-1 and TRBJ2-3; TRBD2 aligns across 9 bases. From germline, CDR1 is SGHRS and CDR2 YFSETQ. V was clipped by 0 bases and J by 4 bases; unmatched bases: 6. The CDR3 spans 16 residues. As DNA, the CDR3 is TGCGCCAGCAGCTTGGCCGGCGGGGGGGCCGCAGATACGCAGTATTTT. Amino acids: CASSLAGGGAADTQYF. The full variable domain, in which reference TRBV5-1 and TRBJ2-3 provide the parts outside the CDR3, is KAGVTQTPRYLIKTRGQQVTLSCSPISGHRSVSWYQQTPGQGLQFLFEYFSETQRNKGNFPGRFSGRQFSNSRSEMNVSTLELGDSALYLCASSLAGGGAADTQYFGPGTRLTVL.

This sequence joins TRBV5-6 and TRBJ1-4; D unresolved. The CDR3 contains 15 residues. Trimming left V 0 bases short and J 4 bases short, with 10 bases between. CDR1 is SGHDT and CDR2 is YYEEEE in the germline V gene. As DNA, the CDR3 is TGTGCCAGCAGCTTGGTTACGCACAGTAATGAAAAACTGTTTTTT. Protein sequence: CASSLVTHSNEKLFF.

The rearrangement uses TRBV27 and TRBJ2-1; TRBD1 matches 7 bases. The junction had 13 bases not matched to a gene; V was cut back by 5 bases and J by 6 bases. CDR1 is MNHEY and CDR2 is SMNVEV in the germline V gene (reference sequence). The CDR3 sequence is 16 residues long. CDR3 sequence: CASSAPRQGRGNEQFF. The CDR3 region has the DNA TGTGCCAGCAGTGCCCCCCGACAGGGACGGGGCAATGAGCAGTTCTTC.

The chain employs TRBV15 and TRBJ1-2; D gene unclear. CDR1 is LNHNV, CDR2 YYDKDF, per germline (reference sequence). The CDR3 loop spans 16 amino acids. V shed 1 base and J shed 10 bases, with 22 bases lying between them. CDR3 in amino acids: CATSRGELNSQKPYTF. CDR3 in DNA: TGTGCCACCAGCAGAGGAGAGCTTAACAGCCAAAAGCCCTACACCTTC.

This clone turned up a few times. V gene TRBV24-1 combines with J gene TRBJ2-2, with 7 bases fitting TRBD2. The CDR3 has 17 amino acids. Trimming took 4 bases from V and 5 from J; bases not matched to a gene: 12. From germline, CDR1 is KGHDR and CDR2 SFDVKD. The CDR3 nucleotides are TGTGCCACCAGTGAGACCGCCGGGGGGAGGAAAACCGGGGAGCTGTTTTTT. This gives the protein CATSETAGGRKTGELFF.

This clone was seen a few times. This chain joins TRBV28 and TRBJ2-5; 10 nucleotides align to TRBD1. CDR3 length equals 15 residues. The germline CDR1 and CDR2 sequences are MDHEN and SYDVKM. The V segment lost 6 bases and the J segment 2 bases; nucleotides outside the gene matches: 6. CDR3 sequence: CASRQGQGYQETQYF. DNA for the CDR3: TGTGCCAGCAGACAGGGACAGGGGTATCAAGAGACCCAGTACTTC.

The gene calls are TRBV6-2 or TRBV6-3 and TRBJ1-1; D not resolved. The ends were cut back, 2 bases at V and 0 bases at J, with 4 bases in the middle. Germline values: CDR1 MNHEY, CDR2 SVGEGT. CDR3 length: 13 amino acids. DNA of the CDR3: TGTGCCAGCAGTTACCCGGTGAACACTGAAGCTTTCTTT. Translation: CASSYPVNTEAFF.

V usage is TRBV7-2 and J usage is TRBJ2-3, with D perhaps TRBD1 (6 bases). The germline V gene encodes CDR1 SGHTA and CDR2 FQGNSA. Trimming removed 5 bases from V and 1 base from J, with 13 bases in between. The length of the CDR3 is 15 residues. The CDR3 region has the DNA TGTGCCAGCAGCCAGGGACAAATACGCACAGATACGCAGTATTTT. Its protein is CASSQGQIRTDTQYF.

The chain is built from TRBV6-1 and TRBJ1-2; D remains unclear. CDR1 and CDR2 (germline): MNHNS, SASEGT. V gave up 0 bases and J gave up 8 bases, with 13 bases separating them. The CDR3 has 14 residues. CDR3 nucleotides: TGTGCCAGCAGTGAAGCGTTTCGAGGGTACGGCTACACCTTC. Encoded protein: CASSEAFRGYGYTF.

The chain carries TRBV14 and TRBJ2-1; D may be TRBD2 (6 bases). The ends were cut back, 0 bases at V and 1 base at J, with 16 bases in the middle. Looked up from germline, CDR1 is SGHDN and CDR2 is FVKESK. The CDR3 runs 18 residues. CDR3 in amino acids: CASSQDYAGFRSYNEQFF. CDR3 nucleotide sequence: TGTGCCAGCAGCCAAGATTATGCGGGGTTCCGATCCTACAATGAGCAGTTCTTC.

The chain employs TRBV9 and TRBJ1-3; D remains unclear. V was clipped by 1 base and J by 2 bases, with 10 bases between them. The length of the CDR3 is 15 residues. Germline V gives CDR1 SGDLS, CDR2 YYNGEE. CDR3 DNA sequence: TGTGCCAGCAGCGTAAGTCCGGGAACTGGAAACACCATATATTTT. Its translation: CASSVSPGTGNTIYF.

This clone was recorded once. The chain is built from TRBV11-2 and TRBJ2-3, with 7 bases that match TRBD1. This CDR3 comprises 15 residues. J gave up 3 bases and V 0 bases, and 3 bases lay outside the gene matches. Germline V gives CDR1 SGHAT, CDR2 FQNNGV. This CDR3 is CASSLERGLTDTQYF. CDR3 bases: TGTGCCAGCAGCTTAGAAAGGGGGCTTACAGATACGCAGTATTTT.